The 23 T cell receptor beta chains presented below share a single source sample, sequenced in a study of blood T cell repertoires in COVID-19. TCRdb's copy holds only in-frame clones and misses some; the assay was immunoSEQ multiplex PCR. Of 81,000 or so clones listed, roughly four fifths are singletons. Specimen: peripheral blood. These receptors were taken from a human donor in a cohort sampled during active COVID-19.

The chain has TRBV6-6 and TRBJ2-7; 14 bases are a match to TRBD2. Germline V gene lookup returns CDR1 MNHNY and CDR2 SVGAGI (reference sequence). The V segment lost 2 bases and the J segment 3 bases; nucleotides outside the gene matches: 0. The CDR3 is made up of 15 amino acids. The CDR3 region is CASSYGTSGGYEQYF. The CDR3 DNA sequence: TGTGCCAGCAGTTACGGGACTAGCGGGGGCTACGAGCAGTACTTC.

The V and J genes are TRBV30 and TRBJ2-7; 11 nucleotides align to TRBD2. Germline CDR1 reads GTSNPN; CDR2 reads SVGIG (reference sequence). This CDR3 has 14 residues. CDR3 coding DNA: TGTGCACTAACTAGCGGGGGCCATACCTACGAGCAGTACTTC. Amino acid sequence: CALTSGGHTYEQYF.

The chain is built from TRBV5-1 and TRBJ1-4; D not resolved. The CDR3 has 15 amino acids. Trimming took 4 bases from V and 4 from J, leaving 14 bases between them. CDR1 and CDR2 from the germline V gene are SGHRS and YFSETQ. The CDR3 reads CASSPGGSGNEKLFF. The CDR3 bases are TGCGCCAGCAGCCCTGGAGGAAGCGGTAATGAAAAACTGTTTTTT.

The chain combines TRBV6-5 with TRBJ1-3; no firm D call. Per germline, CDR1 MNHEY and CDR2 SVGAGI. The CDR3 runs to 16 residues. The V end lost 0 bases, the J end lost 0 bases, and 9 bases lay between the germline ends. In nucleotides, the CDR3 is TGTGCCAGCAGTTACTCTGTGGGGAGCTCTGGAAACACCATATATTTT. Translated: CASSYSVGSSGNTIYF.

V usage is TRBV5-4 and J usage is TRBJ2-2; 16 bases fit TRBD2. V trimming: 3 bases; J trimming: 7 bases; junction bases outside the gene matches: 6. CDR1 and CDR2 (germline): SGHNT, YYREEE (reference sequence). The CDR3 sequence is 17 residues long. The CDR3: CASSSGLAGGPDGELFF. In nucleotides, the CDR3 is TGTGCCAGCAGCTCGGGACTAGCGGGGGGGCCGGACGGGGAGCTGTTTTTT.

This chain links TRBV28 with TRBJ2-7; TRBD1 matches at 7 bases. The CDR3 is 14 amino acids. Trimming removed 5 bases from V and 3 bases from J; junction bases left unmatched: 7. Germline loops: CDR1 MDHEN, CDR2 SYDVKM. CDR3 residues: CASSPSGQSYEQYF. The DNA of the CDR3 is TGTGCCAGCAGTCCCTCGGGACAGAGCTACGAGCAGTACTTC.

The chain combines TRBV5-1 with TRBJ1-1; D is undetermined. This CDR3 comprises 14 residues. Trimming shortened V by 4 bases and J by 1 base, and 11 bases separated the two germline ends. Germline V gene lookup returns CDR1 SGHRS and CDR2 YFSETQ. The CDR3 sequence: CASSVHLKNTEAFF. CDR3 coding DNA: TGCGCCAGCAGCGTACACCTTAAGAACACTGAAGCTTTCTTT.

The chain employs TRBV5-1 and TRBJ2-2; TRBD1 agrees at 11 bases. Germline V CDR1 and CDR2: SGHRS, YFSETQ. This CDR3 has 15 residues. V shed 1 base, J shed 6 bases, and the junction held 2 bases outside the gene matches. DNA of the CDR3: TGCGCCAGCAGCTTGAGGACAGGGGGCGCCGGGGAGCTGTTTTTT. Protein product: CASSLRTGGAGELFF.

The chain employs TRBV30 and TRBJ2-2; D uncertain. The germline V and J ends were trimmed by 3 bases and 5 bases, with 7 bases remaining between them. This CDR3 is 12 amino acids long. Germline V gene sequence: CDR1 GTSNPN, CDR2 SVGIG (reference sequence). This CDR3 reads CAWSPFTGELFF. DNA of the CDR3: TGTGCCTGGAGCCCCTTTACCGGGGAGCTGTTTTTT.

The V and J genes are TRBV18 and TRBJ2-2, with TRBD2 as a possible D gene (5 bases). V lost 3 bases to trimming and J lost 5 bases, with 10 bases between them. The CDR3 spans 14 residues. Germline CDR1 is KGHSH and CDR2 is LQKENI. In DNA, the CDR3 is TGTGCCAGCTCACCGCCAGGCGGGACCGGGGAGCTGTTTTTT. Amino acid sequence: CASSPPGGTGELFF.

This chain connects TRBV12-3 or TRBV12-4 to TRBJ1-1; D might be TRBD1 (6 bases). V was cut by 6 bases and J by 4 bases, with 12 bases left in between. The CDR3 covers 13 residues. The CDR3 coding sequence is TGTGCCAGCAGGACAGGCCCGATCACTGAAGCTTTCTTT. This encodes CASRTGPITEAFF.

The chain has TRBV11-2 and TRBJ2-3, with TRBD2 as a possible D gene (5 bases). Germline V lookup: CDR1 SGHAT, CDR2 FQNNGV. This CDR3 is 16 amino acids long. The V gene lost 1 base and the J gene lost 1 base, with 12 bases spanning the gap. The CDR3 DNA sequence: TGTGCCAGCAGCTTAGCGGGATTCTTCGGCACAGATACGCAGTATTTT. Translating it yields CASSLAGFFGTDTQYF.

V gene TRBV11-2 combines with J gene TRBJ2-5; the D gene is possibly TRBD2 (6 bases). CDR1 and CDR2 (germline): SGHAT, FQNNGV. V shed 0 bases and J shed 0 bases, with 11 bases lying between them. The CDR3 covers 16 residues. CDR3 protein: CASSLEMGLNQETQYF. The DNA of the CDR3 is TGTGCCAGCAGCTTAGAAATGGGACTGAACCAAGAGACCCAGTACTTC.

This clone occurred a few times. The chain is built from TRBV9 and TRBJ1-1; the D is unclear. In germline, CDR1 is SGDLS, CDR2 YYNGEE. V dropped 4 bases and J dropped 6 bases, with 16 bases sitting between them. The CDR3 spans 14 residues. The CDR3 DNA reads as TGTGCCAGCAGCCCCCGGGGAGGGAGCGCTGAAGCTTTCTTT. Translated, it gives CASSPRGGSAEAFF.

V usage is TRBV5-1 and J usage is TRBJ1-1, with 10 bases matching TRBD1. The CDR3 is 16 amino acids. With V trimmed by 4 bases and J by 1 base, 7 bases remained unmatched. Germline V lookup: CDR1 SGHRS, CDR2 YFSETQ. As DNA, the CDR3 is TGCGCCAGCAGCCCAGGGACAGGGGACTCGAACACTGAAGCTTTCTTT. It codes for CASSPGTGDSNTEAFF.

This clone was seen a single time. The chain links TRBV4-2 to TRBJ1-5; possibly TRBD1 for D (5 bases). This CDR3 has 15 residues. The V end was cut by 1 base, the J end by 0 bases, with 7 bases between. In germline, CDR1 is LGHNA, CDR2 YNFKEQ. The DNA for the CDR3 is TGTGCCAGCAGCCAAGCCGACAGTAGCAATCAGCCCCAGCATTTT. The encoded protein is CASSQADSSNQPQHF.

The V gene is TRBV7-9, the J gene TRBJ1-4; D might be TRBD1 (5 bases). V was cut by 1 base and J by 5 bases, with 8 bases left in between. Per the germline V gene, CDR1 is SEHNR and CDR2 is FQNEAQ (reference sequence). CDR3 length equals 14 residues. This CDR3 is CASSLVEGNEKLFF. CDR3 DNA sequence: TGTGCCAGCAGCTTAGTGGAGGGGAATGAAAAACTGTTTTTT. The variable domain in full, with the rest retrieved from reference TRBV7-9 and TRBJ1-4, is DTGVSQNPRHKITKRGQNVTFRCDPISEHNRLYWYRQTLGQGPEFLTYFQNEAQLEKSRLLSDRFSAERPKGSFSTLEIQRTEQGDSAMYLCASSLVEGNEKLFFGSGTQLSVL.

CDR3 DNA sequence: TGTGCCAGCCCCGCTTCGCGGACAAGAGTTGGAGATACGCAGTATTTT. Protein sequence: CASPASRTRVGDTQYF. The chain has TRBV28 and TRBJ2-3, with D possibly matching TRBD1 (5 bases). This CDR3 region has 16 residues. Trimming cost V 8 bases and J 5 bases, with 23 bases left between them. Germline V lookup: CDR1 MDHEN, CDR2 SYDVKM.

The chain joins TRBV7-2 to TRBJ1-4, with D possibly being TRBD1 (6 bases). Germline V gene data show CDR1 as SGHTA and CDR2 as FQGNSA. V was pared by 5 bases and J by 7 bases, with 17 bases between. The CDR3 has 15 amino acids. For the CDR3, the DNA is TGTGCCAGCAGCCTAAACAGGGCCCCGGGTGAAAAACTGTTTTTT. Translating it yields CASSLNRAPGEKLFF.

The rearrangement uses TRBV7-9 and TRBJ2-1; D not certain. Per the germline V gene, CDR1 is SEHNR and CDR2 is FQNEAQ (reference sequence). This CDR3 contains 18 residues. Trimming left V 4 bases short and J 5 bases short, with 24 bases between. CDR3 sequence: CASSSPGTAPLRNNEQFF. The CDR3 coding sequence is TGTGCCAGCAGCTCCCCAGGAACTGCCCCCCTTCGGAACAATGAGCAGTTCTTC.

V is TRBV7-8 and J is TRBJ2-1; D is possibly TRBD2 (6 bases). Germline-derived CDR1 and CDR2 are SGHVS and FQNEAQ. The CDR3 is 15 amino acids. V was clipped by 7 bases and J by 9 bases, with 22 bases between them. The CDR3: CASNPHGTGGFEQFF. In DNA form, the CDR3 reads TGTGCCAGCAATCCCCACGGGACTGGCGGATTTGAGCAGTTCTTC.

CDR3 loop: CATSTSGGNTGELFF. Written as DNA, the CDR3 is TGTGCCACCTCGACTAGCGGGGGAAACACCGGGGAGCTGTTTTTT. The rearrangement joins TRBV6-5 to TRBJ2-2; 12 bases are a match to TRBD2. Germline V gives CDR1 MNHEY, CDR2 SVGAGI. The CDR3 is made up of 15 amino acids. V lost 10 bases and J lost 2; bases outside the gene matches: 5.

The chain couples TRBV6-5 to TRBJ1-6, with 10 bases fitting TRBD1. The CDR3 totals 13 residues. V shed 8 bases and J 10 bases; nucleotides not matched to a gene: 5. Germline V gene data show CDR1 as MNHEY and CDR2 as SVGAGI. This CDR3 is CASLGTGDSPLHF. In DNA form, the CDR3 reads TGTGCCAGCCTAGGGACAGGGGACTCACCCCTCCACTTT.